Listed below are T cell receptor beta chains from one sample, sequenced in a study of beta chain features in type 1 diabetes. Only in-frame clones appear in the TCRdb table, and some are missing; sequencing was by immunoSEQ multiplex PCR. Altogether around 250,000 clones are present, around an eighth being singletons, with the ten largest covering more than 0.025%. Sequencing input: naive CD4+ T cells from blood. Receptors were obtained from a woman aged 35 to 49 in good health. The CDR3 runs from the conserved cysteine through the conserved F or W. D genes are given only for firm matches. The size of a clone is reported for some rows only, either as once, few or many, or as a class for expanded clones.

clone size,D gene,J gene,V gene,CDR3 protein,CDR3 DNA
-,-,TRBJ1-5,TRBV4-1,CASSPEGQVGQPQHF,TGCGCCAGCAGCCCAGAGGGGCAGGTGGGACAGCCCCAGCATTTT
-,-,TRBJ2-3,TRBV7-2,CASSLGARTPDTQYF,TGTGCCAGCAGCTTAGGGGCCCGTACCCCAGATACGCAGTATTTT
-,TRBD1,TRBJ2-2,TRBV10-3,CAIRTDRGRDTGELFF,TGTGCCATCAGGACGGACAGGGGGCGAGACACCGGGGAGCTGTTTTTT
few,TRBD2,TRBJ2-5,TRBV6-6,CASRHSSGGYQETQYF,TGTGCCAGCAGACACTCTAGCGGGGGGTACCAAGAGACCCAGTACTTC
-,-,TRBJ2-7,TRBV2,CASSEAPVDEQYF,TGTGCCAGCAGTGAAGCACCGGTGGACGAGCAGTACTTC
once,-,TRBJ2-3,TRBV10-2,CASSEPDTQYF,TGCGCCAGCAGTGAGCCGGATACGCAGTATTTT
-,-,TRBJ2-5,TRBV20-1,CSATLSETQYF,TGCAGTGCTACCCTTTCGGAGACCCAGTACTTC
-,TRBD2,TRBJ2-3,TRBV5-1,CASSSVTASGGESTDTQYF,TGCGCCAGCAGCTCGGTCACGGCTAGCGGGGGGGAGAGCACAGATACGCAGTATTTT
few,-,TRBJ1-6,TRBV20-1,CSASGRDLHF,TGCAGTGCTAGTGGCCGGGACCTCCACTTT
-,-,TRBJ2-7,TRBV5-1,CASSLASSSGLEYF,TGCGCCAGCAGCTTGGCATCTAGTTCCGGACTTGAGTACTTC
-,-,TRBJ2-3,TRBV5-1,CASLPGDGTDTQYF,TGCGCCAGCCTCCCAGGGGACGGCACAGATACGCAGTATTTT
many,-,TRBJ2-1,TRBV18,CASSPREGGHNEQFF,TGTGCCAGCTCACCGAGGGAAGGGGGTCACAATGAGCAGTTCTTC
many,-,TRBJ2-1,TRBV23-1,CASSGGDSSYNEQFF,TGCGCCAGCAGTGGCGGAGACAGCTCCTACAATGAGCAGTTCTTC
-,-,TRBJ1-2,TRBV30,CAWSAKAGTRIRNF,TGTGCCTGGAGTGCCAAAGCCGGGACAAGGATCCGAAACTTC
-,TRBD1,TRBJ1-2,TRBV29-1,CSVTPGQGALNYGYTF,TGCAGCGTTACCCCGGGACAGGGGGCCCTTAACTATGGCTACACCTTC